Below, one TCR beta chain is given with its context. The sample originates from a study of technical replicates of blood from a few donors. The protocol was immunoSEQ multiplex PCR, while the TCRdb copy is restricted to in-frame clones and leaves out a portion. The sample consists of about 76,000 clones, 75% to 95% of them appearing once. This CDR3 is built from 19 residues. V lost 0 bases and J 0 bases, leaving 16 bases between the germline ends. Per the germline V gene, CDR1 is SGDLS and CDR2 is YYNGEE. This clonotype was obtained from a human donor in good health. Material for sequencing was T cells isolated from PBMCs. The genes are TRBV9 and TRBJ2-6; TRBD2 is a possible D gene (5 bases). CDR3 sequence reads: CASSVVGGRLDSGANVLTF. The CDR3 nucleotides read TGTGCCAGCAGCGTAGTTGGAGGACGGCTAGACTCTGGGGCCAACGTCCTGACTTTC.